This record covers a single TCR beta chain. Its antigen is not known. This entry belongs to a study of T-cell memory formation after mild COVID-19. Study-wide points: Clones which contracted sat mainly in CM and EM if CD4+, and in EMRA if CD8+. Day 15 to 85 contractors were CD4/CD8 balanced; later expanders leaned CD4+.

MiXCR was run by TCRdb on the 5' RACE reads, yielding one entry per CDR3 protein. The table records some 150,000 distinct CDR3 sequences, 15% to 20% of them present only once. Losses at the gene ends were 5 bases for V and 4 bases for J; bases not matched to a gene: 6. CDR1 MNHEY and CDR2 SVGEGT come from the germline V gene. The CDR3 has 16 amino acids. The TCR originated in an adult woman who had mild COVID-19 (a few samples of this study predate the infection). Cell type and time point are not known. The chain carries TRBV6-2 or TRBV6-3 and TRBJ2-2; TRBD2 matches at 11 bases. Sequencing was performed on PBMCs or a T cell subset sorted from them (not recorded which). CDR3 DNA: TGTGCCAGCAGTGCCACTAGCGGGAGTAGCACCGGGGAGCTGTTTTTT. Translation: CASSATSGSSTGELFF.